This is a list of T cell receptor beta chains from one sample in a study of T cells after yellow fever vaccination. TCRdb fed the 5' RACE reads into MiXCR, producing one record per CDR3 protein. This table holds 300,000 to 400,000 distinct CDR3 sequences, 8.7% found once. The sequences come from PBMCs, collected on the day of the first yellow fever vaccination. These TCRs come from a man aged 18 to 35 who received the YFV17D yellow fever vaccine. CDR3s include the opening cysteine and the closing phenylalanine or tryptophan. D genes are given only for firm matches. Not every row has a clone size; where given, it reads once, few, many or a size class.

V gene,clone size,D gene,J gene,CDR3 length,CDR3 protein,CDR3 DNA
TRBV7-2,few,NA,TRBJ1-5,13,CASSSWTDQPQHF,TGTGCCAGCAGCTCATGGACAGATCAGCCCCAGCATTTT
TRBV29-1,many,NA,TRBJ1-2,11,CSVIQGYGYTF,TGCAGCGTGATACAGGGTTATGGCTACACCTTC
TRBV27,NA,NA,TRBJ2-6,15,CASSSYQAGANVLTF,TGTGCCAGCAGCTCCTACCAGGCTGGGGCCAACGTCCTGACTTTC
TRBV10-3,many,TRBD1,TRBJ1-2,14,CAISEPGRGDGYTF,TGTGCCATCAGTGAGCCGGGCAGGGGGGATGGCTACACCTTC
TRBV2,NA,NA,TRBJ2-1,13,CAFWGSGFGEQFF,TGTGCCTTCTGGGGGTCCGGATTCGGTGAGCAGTTCTTC
TRBV11-2,many,NA,TRBJ2-3,12,CASSQLSDTQYF,TGTGCCAGCAGCCAATTGTCAGATACGCAGTATTTT
TRBV6-5,few,NA,TRBJ2-7,15,CASSYSMVASSEQYF,TGTGCCAGCAGTTACTCGATGGTCGCTAGCTCCGAGCAGTACTTC
TRBV18,many,NA,TRBJ1-2,11,CASSPGDGYTF,TGTGCCAGCTCACCAGGGGATGGCTACACCTTC
TRBV7-8,many,NA,TRBJ1-1,15,CASSLFQGPSTEAFF,TGTGCCAGCAGCTTATTTCAGGGGCCCTCGACTGAAGCTTTCTTT
TRBV5-1,many,NA,TRBJ2-2,16,CASSLSTEWNTGELFF,TGCGCCAGCAGCTTGTCAACTGAATGGAACACCGGGGAGCTGTTTTTT